These T cell receptor beta chains were read from a single sample in a study of blood T cell repertoires in COVID-19. The assay was immunoSEQ multiplex PCR, and TCRdb's table has in-frame clones only and misses some. This sample has 200,000 to 250,000 clones; around 80% occur once, and the top ten carry approximately 8%. The sequenced sample was peripheral blood. These receptor sequences come from a woman of 80 years or more with COVID-19, enrolled during active disease. Each CDR3 is given with its conserved first and last residue. The order of the fields is J gene, D gene, V gene, clone size, CDR3 protein, CDR3 DNA. D genes are given only for firm matches. Rows give clone size only sometimes, using once, few, many, or a class for an expanded clone.

j_gene: TRBJ2-2
d_gene: TRBD2
v_gene: TRBV18
abundance: .
CDR3aa: CASSRNSGSTTGELFF
CDR3nt: TGTGCCAGCTCACGCAATAGCGGGAGTACCACCGGGGAGCTGTTTTTT

j_gene: TRBJ1-1
d_gene: .
v_gene: TRBV2
abundance: .
CDR3aa: CASPARGENTEAFF
CDR3nt: TGTGCCAGCCCCGCGCGGGGTGAAAACACTGAAGCTTTCTTT

j_gene: TRBJ1-1
d_gene: TRBD1
v_gene: TRBV6-6
abundance: .
CDR3aa: CASSYGTGKPPEAFF
CDR3nt: TGTGCCAGCAGTTACGGGACAGGGAAACCTCCTGAAGCTTTCTTT

j_gene: TRBJ1-4
d_gene: TRBD1
v_gene: TRBV7-8
abundance: .
CDR3aa: CASSAGTVRTEKLFF
CDR3nt: TGTGCCAGCAGCGCAGGGACAGTTAGGACCGAAAAACTGTTTTTT

j_gene: TRBJ2-2
d_gene: .
v_gene: TRBV11-3
abundance: .
CDR3aa: CASSTSNTGELFF
CDR3nt: TGTGCCAGCAGTACGAGTAACACCGGGGAGCTGTTTTTT

j_gene: TRBJ1-1
d_gene: .
v_gene: TRBV2
abundance: few
CDR3aa: CASNLGRNTEAFF
CDR3nt: TGTGCCAGCAACCTTGGGCGGAACACTGAAGCTTTCTTT

j_gene: TRBJ2-1
d_gene: TRBD2
v_gene: TRBV11-2
abundance: .
CDR3aa: CASSTTSGGYNEQFF
CDR3nt: TGTGCCAGCAGTACCACTAGCGGGGGCTACAATGAGCAGTTCTTC

j_gene: TRBJ2-3
d_gene: .
v_gene: TRBV6-5
abundance: .
CDR3aa: CASIQGRGTDTQYF
CDR3nt: TGTGCCAGCATTCAGGGGAGAGGCACAGATACGCAGTATTTT

j_gene: TRBJ2-1
d_gene: .
v_gene: TRBV5-5
abundance: .
CDR3aa: CASSTTWRDEQFF
CDR3nt: TGTGCCAGCAGCACCACTTGGAGGGATGAGCAGTTCTTC

j_gene: TRBJ2-3
d_gene: .
v_gene: TRBV28
abundance: .
CDR3aa: CASSTRGMGTDTQYF
CDR3nt: TGTGCCAGCAGTACTCGGGGGATGGGCACAGATACGCAGTATTTT